The 6 T cell receptor beta chains below all came from one sample that was sequenced in a study of cytomegalovirus exposure and HLA in healthy donors. PCR employed 60 Vbeta and 13 Jbeta primers. Clones were sequenced by immunoSEQ multiplex PCR, and TCRdb holds only the in-frame ones, with some missing. Its table lists tens of thousands of clones. The sample comprised PBMCs. The source is a man aged 45-65 years in good health and CMV-seronegative.

The chain has TRBV6-5 and TRBJ2-7, with a tentative D call TRBD2 (6 bases). The V end lost 4 bases, the J end lost 2 bases, and 15 bases lay between the germline ends. The CDR3 length is 15 residues. Germline V lookup: CDR1 MNHEY, CDR2 SVGAGI. Here the CDR3 reads CASSSNARGTYEQYF. CDR3 bases: TGTGCCAGCAGTTCAAATGCCCGGGGGACCTACGAGCAGTACTTC.

This chain links TRBV5-1 with TRBJ1-6; D is uncertain. This CDR3 spans 15 amino acids. Trimming shortened V by 0 bases and J by 7 bases, and 11 bases separated the two germline ends. Germline V gene data show CDR1 as SGHRS and CDR2 as YFSETQ. CDR3 protein: CASSLVAGTNSPLHF. The CDR3 DNA reads TGCGCCAGCAGCTTGGTGGCAGGCACAAATTCACCCCTCCACTTT. Complete variable domain (other parts from reference TRBV5-1 and TRBJ1-6): KAGVTQTPRYLIKTRGQQVTLSCSPISGHRSVSWYQQTPGQGLQFLFEYFSETQRNKGNFPGRFSGRQFSNSRSEMNVSTLELGDSALYLCASSLVAGTNSPLHFGNGTRLTVT.

V gene TRBV4-2 combines with J gene TRBJ2-1, with 11 bases that match TRBD2. V lost 4 bases, J lost 3 bases, and 5 bases stayed unmatched. The CDR3 covers 16 residues. Germline V gene sequence: CDR1 LGHNA, CDR2 YNFKEQ. CDR3 sequence reads: CASSLGTSGNYNEQFF. The DNA of the CDR3 is TGTGCCAGCAGCCTTGGGACTAGCGGTAACTACAATGAGCAGTTCTTC.

The CDR3 reads CASSFPAGDTGELFF. As DNA, the CDR3 is TGCGCCAGCAGCTTCCCAGCGGGAGACACCGGGGAGCTGTTTTTT. V usage is TRBV5-1 and J usage is TRBJ2-2, with 8 bases that match TRBD2. The CDR3 contains 15 residues. The germline CDR1 and CDR2 sequences are SGHRS and YFSETQ. V shed 2 bases and J 3 bases; nucleotides not matched to a gene: 3.

This chain joins TRBV5-4 and TRBJ1-1; 11 nucleotides match TRBD1. Germline lookup yields CDR1 SGHNT and CDR2 YYREEE (reference sequence). V shed 4 bases and J 5 bases; nucleotides not matched to a gene: 7. The CDR3 is 15 amino acids. CDR3 sequence: CASSHSGTGGTEAFF. The DNA of the CDR3 is TGTGCCAGCAGCCACTCCGGGACAGGGGGGACTGAAGCTTTCTTT.

CDR3 amino acids: CASSLAGAGPNYGYTF. The CDR3 nucleotides read TGTGCCAGCAGCTTAGCTGGGGCAGGGCCAAACTATGGCTACACCTTC. The rearrangement uses TRBV11-2 and TRBJ1-2, with D tentatively TRBD1 (5 bases). Per germline, CDR1 SGHAT and CDR2 FQNNGV. V was clipped by 1 base and J by 2 bases, with 14 bases between them. The CDR3 covers 16 residues.